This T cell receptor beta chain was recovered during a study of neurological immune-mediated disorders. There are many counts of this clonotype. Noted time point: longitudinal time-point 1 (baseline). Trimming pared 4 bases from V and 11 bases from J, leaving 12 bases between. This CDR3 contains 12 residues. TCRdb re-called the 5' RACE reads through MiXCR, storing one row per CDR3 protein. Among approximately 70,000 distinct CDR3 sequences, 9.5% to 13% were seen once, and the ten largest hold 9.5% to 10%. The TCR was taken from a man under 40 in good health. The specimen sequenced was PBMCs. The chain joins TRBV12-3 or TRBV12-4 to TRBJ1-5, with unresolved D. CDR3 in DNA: TGTGCCAGCAGTTCCTCGGTTTCTGCCCAGCATTTT. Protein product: CASSSSVSAQHF.